This T cell receptor (beta chain) is drawn from a study of a mutant IDH1 vaccine in newly diagnosed glioma. Turning to the study itself: Of treated patients, approximately 62% were men and approximately 40% women, averaging about 37 years. Most patients had received both radiotherapy and temozolomide, the prior options being radiotherapy, temozolomide, or both. Study findings and constraints: Changes in top peripheral clonotypes did not appear linked to pseudoprogression. Approximately 95% of patients showed vaccine-induced immune responses across multiple MHC alleles.

The CDR3 totals 13 residues. Trimming cost V 6 bases and J 12 bases; bases outside gene matches: 14. The germline V gene encodes CDR1 SGHVS and CDR2 FQNEAQ. Remarks on this clone: No antigen is known for it.

The time point was: baseline, week 1 (first vaccination visit). As to treatment: pre-vaccination baseline after standard-of-care therapy. Sequencing was performed with immunoSEQ multiplex PCR; in TCRdb, only in-frame clones are kept and a portion is missing. The table has 68,000 or so clones, 60% to 85% seen once. The material was PBMCs, obtained from a glioma patient treated with radiotherapy, temozolomide or both. The rearrangement joins TRBV7-8 to TRBJ2-7; 7 bases fit TRBD1. The origin of this receptor is a man between 50 and 59 years old with glioma. Here the CDR3 reads CASSTGTVQHRYF. DNA for the CDR3: TGTGCCAGCAGTACCGGGACAGTACAACACAGGTACTTC.